This entry lists 2 T cell receptor beta chains sequenced from one sample in a study of T cells after yellow fever vaccination. TCRdb re-derived calls from the 5' RACE reads in MiXCR, one entry per CDR3 protein. Altogether some 150,000 distinct CDR3 sequences are present, around 8.5% being singletons, with the ten largest covering about a third. The material sequenced was CD8+ T cells sorted from PBMCs, taken 45 days after the yellow fever booster vaccination. The receptors come from a man aged 18 to 30 who received the YFV17D yellow fever vaccine.

The chain links TRBV29-1 to TRBJ2-1, with 10 bases that match TRBD2. The CDR3 extends over 16 amino acids. V shed 0 bases and J 8 bases; nucleotides not matched to a gene: 10. Germline V lookup: CDR1 SQVTM, CDR2 ANQGSEA. DNA of the CDR3: TGCAGCGTTGAAGATGGGGCTAGCGGGAGCGGGTATGAGCAGTTCTTC. This sequence encodes CSVEDGASGSGYEQFF.

This clonotype was observed many times. The genes are TRBV19 and TRBJ2-7; TRBD1 matches at 7 bases. CDR3 length equals 13 residues. The germline V gene has CDR1 LNHDA and CDR2 SQIVND (reference sequence). V lost 4 bases and J lost 2; bases outside the gene matches: 2. DNA for the CDR3: TGTGCCAGTAGTACAACAGGGGCCTACGAGCAGTACTTC. Its protein product is CASSTTGAYEQYF.